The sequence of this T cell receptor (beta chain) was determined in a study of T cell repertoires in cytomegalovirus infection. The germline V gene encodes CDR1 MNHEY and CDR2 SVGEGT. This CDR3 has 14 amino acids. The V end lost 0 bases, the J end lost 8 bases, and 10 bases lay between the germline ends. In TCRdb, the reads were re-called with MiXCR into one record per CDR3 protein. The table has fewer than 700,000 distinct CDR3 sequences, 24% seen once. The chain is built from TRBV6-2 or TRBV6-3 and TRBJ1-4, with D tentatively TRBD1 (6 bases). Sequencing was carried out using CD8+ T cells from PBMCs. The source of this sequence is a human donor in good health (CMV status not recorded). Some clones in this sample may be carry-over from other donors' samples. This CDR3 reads CASSYSQGREKLFF. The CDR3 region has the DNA TGTGCCAGCAGTTACTCCCAGGGGCGCGAAAAACTGTTTTTT.